The text below deals with one T cell receptor beta chain. This entry comes from a study of control samples from healthy donors and cancer patients. V was shortened by 3 bases and J by 4 bases, with 10 bases between the two germline ends. The V gene's germline CDR1 is SNHLY and CDR2 FYNNEI. The CDR3 has 15 amino acids. Some clones are missing from TCRdb's copy, which holds only in-frame ones; the method was immunoSEQ multiplex PCR. This sample has about 65,000 clones, with 90% found just once. The sequence came from a woman in her forties or fifties with colorectal cancer. The material sequenced was PBMCs. The genes are TRBV2 and TRBJ2-6; weak D call: TRBD1 (6 bases). The CDR3 bases are TGTGCCAGCAGTGATGTGGGGGCCGGGGCCAACGTCCTGACTTTC. It translates to CASSDVGAGANVLTF.